The 32 T cell receptor beta chains below all came from one sample that was sequenced in a study of T cells after yellow fever vaccination. Each CDR3 protein gets one entry after TCRdb re-called the 5' RACE reads with MiXCR. The data hold roughly 50,000 distinct CDR3 sequences, with about 7.4% observed a single time. The sequenced sample was CD8+ T cells sorted from PBMCs, obtained roughly 14 days after the first yellow fever vaccination. The origin of the receptors is a man aged 18 to 29 who received the YFV17D yellow fever vaccine.

This clonotype was recorded at least ten times. The chain has TRBV5-5 and TRBJ1-1; no reliable D call. Germline loops: CDR1 SGHKS, CDR2 YYEKEE (reference sequence). Trimming removed 0 bases from V and 0 bases from J, with 12 bases in between. The CDR3 has 16 residues. CDR3 sequence reads: CASSLVPGQMNTEAFF. The CDR3 DNA is TGTGCCAGCAGCTTGGTGCCAGGCCAGATGAACACTGAAGCTTTCTTT.

This clonotype was picked up many times. The V gene is TRBV7-3, the J gene TRBJ2-1; D is undetermined. CDR1 and CDR2 (germline): SGHTA, FQGTGA. The CDR3 loop spans 13 amino acids. V lost 6 bases, J lost 6 bases, and 12 bases lay in between. CDR3 protein: CASSESAPNEQFF. The CDR3 bases are TGTGCCAGCAGTGAATCAGCGCCCAATGAGCAGTTCTTC. Based on the CDR3 plus reference TRBV7-3 and TRBJ2-1, the full variable domain is GAGVSQTPSNKVTEKGKYVELRCDPISGHTALYWYRQSLGQGPEFLIYFQGTGAADDSGLPNDRFFAVRPEGSVSTLKIQRTERGDSAVYLCASSESAPNEQFFGPGTRLTVL.

This clonotype was recorded at least ten times. This chain links TRBV3-1 with TRBJ2-3, with D hard to call. The CDR3 runs 13 residues. The germline V gene has CDR1 LGHDT and CDR2 YNNKEL (reference sequence). Trimming took off 0 bases at V and 0 bases at J, with 1 base between the two ends. CDR3 bases: TGTGCCAGCAGCCAAGAGAGCACAGATACGCAGTATTTT. This codes for CASSQESTDTQYF.

Many counts were recorded for this clonotype. The chain links TRBV14 to TRBJ2-7; D is uncertain. The CDR3 contains 13 residues. V lost 5 bases to trimming and J lost 6 bases, with 14 bases between them. Germline V gene lookup returns CDR1 SGHDN and CDR2 FVKESK. The CDR3 coding sequence is TGTGCCAGCAGCTTCGGTCTTTCCCCCGAGCAGTACTTC. The encoded protein is CASSFGLSPEQYF.

This clonotype was observed many times. The V and J genes are TRBV7-2 and TRBJ2-1, with a tentative D call TRBD1 (6 bases). This CDR3 spans 15 amino acids. Germline assignment: CDR1 SGHTA and CDR2 FQGNSA. V lost 6 bases and J 0 bases, leaving 12 bases between the germline ends. In DNA, the CDR3 is TGTGCCAGCAGGGAAGGACAGAGCTCCTACAATGAGCAGTTCTTC. Translating it yields CASREGQSSYNEQFF.

This clonotype was counted at least ten times. The V call is TRBV4-2, the J call TRBJ2-7; D is uncertain. Germline V gene data show CDR1 as LGHNA and CDR2 as YNFKEQ. The CDR3 contains 18 residues. V shed 0 bases and J shed 3 bases, with 21 bases lying between them. CDR3 protein: CASSQDSAFSGLDYEQYF. DNA for the CDR3: TGTGCCAGCAGCCAAGATTCGGCCTTCTCAGGATTGGACTACGAGCAGTACTTC.

The V call is TRBV7-2, the J call TRBJ2-7, with 9 positions matching TRBD2. The CDR3 is 15 amino acids. Trimming removed 1 base from V and 5 bases from J; junction bases left unmatched: 6. CDR1 SGHTA and CDR2 FQGNSA come from the germline V gene. CDR3 sequence (DNA): TGTGCCAGCAGCTTAGGCGGGGGGGCCGGCCACGAGCAGTACTTC. Protein: CASSLGGGAGHEQYF.

V and J are TRBV4-3 and TRBJ1-1, with a possible D match to TRBD1 (5 bases). This CDR3 comprises 15 residues. Trimming removed 0 bases at V and 1 base at J, with 9 bases between. Germline loops: CDR1 LGHNA, CDR2 YSLEER. The CDR3 region is CASSQDVGGNTEAFF. The CDR3 nucleotides are TGCGCCAGCAGCCAAGATGTTGGGGGGAACACTGAAGCTTTCTTT.

This clonotype was counted ten times or more. The chain recombines TRBV7-6 with TRBJ2-3; TRBD2 matches at 9 bases. Germline V CDR1 and CDR2: SGHVS, FNYEAQ. This CDR3 has 16 residues. V was clipped by 0 bases and J by 4 bases; unmatched bases: 5. CDR3 sequence reads: CASSLAGGGAPDTQYF. The CDR3 nucleotides are TGTGCCAGCAGCTTAGCTGGCGGGGGGGCCCCAGATACGCAGTATTTT.

Regarding this clonotype: With a much larger clone just one base away, this may be a read error. This chain joins TRBV12-3 or TRBV12-4 and TRBJ2-7; a possible D gene is TRBD1 (6 bases). The CDR3 is 15 amino acids. The DNA for the CDR3 is TGTACCAGCACCATAGGGGGTGGGCGGCGCTACGAGCAGTACTTC. Its translation: CTSTIGGGRRYEQYF.

This clonotype has ten or more counts. The chain joins TRBV4-1 to TRBJ2-7; 8 bases align to TRBD1. The V and J ends lost 0 bases and 2 bases, in that order; junction bases with no gene match: 3. The CDR3 is 15 residues long. Germline-derived CDR1 and CDR2 are MGHRA and YSYEKL. CDR3 sequence: CASSQERTGPYEQYF. The CDR3 DNA follows: TGCGCCAGCAGCCAAGAACGGACAGGGCCCTACGAGCAGTACTTC.

This clonotype has at least ten counts. The chain carries TRBV20-1 and TRBJ2-1; 11 nucleotides agree with TRBD2. The germline V gene has CDR1 DFQATT and CDR2 SNEGSKA (reference sequence). Losses at the gene ends were 4 bases for V and 6 bases for J; bases not matched to a gene: 5. This CDR3 has 14 amino acids. CDR3 residues: CSANLAGGRNEQFF. The CDR3 coding sequence is TGCAGTGCTAATCTAGCGGGGGGACGCAATGAGCAGTTCTTC.

Many counts were recorded for this clonotype. CDR3 sequence reads: CSAFGPGGNTEAFF. In nucleotides, the CDR3 is TGCAGTGCTTTTGGGCCAGGGGGAAACACTGAAGCTTTCTTT. The chain employs TRBV20-1 and TRBJ1-1; 7 nucleotides line up with TRBD1. Per germline, CDR1 DFQATT and CDR2 SNEGSKA (reference sequence). CDR3 length equals 14 residues. After removal of 5 bases from V and 2 bases from J, the junction contained 8 bases not matched to a gene.

The table lists this clonotype with many counts. The chain is built from TRBV6-5 and TRBJ2-1; TRBD2 agrees at 7 bases. J lost 9 bases, V lost 2 bases, and 4 bases had no gene match. Per germline, CDR1 MNHEY and CDR2 SVGAGI. This CDR3 spans 13 amino acids. CDR3 in DNA: TGTGCCAGCAGTTACGCCCCGGGAGGTGAGCAGTTCTTC. Translating it yields CASSYAPGGEQFF.

This clonotype has at least ten counts. The gene calls are TRBV11-1 and TRBJ2-5; 8 bases align to TRBD1. The junction had 9 bases not matched to a gene; V was cut back by 4 bases and J by 5 bases. There are 15 residues in the CDR3. Germline V gives CDR1 SGHAT, CDR2 FQDESV (reference sequence). CDR3 sequence (DNA): TGTGCCAGCAGCTCCGGACAGGGAGCAGGGGAGACCCAGTACTTC. This codes for CASSSGQGAGETQYF.

Many counts were recorded for this clonotype. This chain joins TRBV11-1 and TRBJ2-3, with D perhaps matching TRBD1 or TRBD2 (5 bases each). Germline V gene data show CDR1 as SGHAT and CDR2 as FQDESV (reference sequence). Trimming took off 5 bases at V and 3 bases at J, with 27 bases between the two ends. The CDR3 runs 19 residues. The CDR3 DNA sequence: TGTGCCAGCAGCAGCCGGGGCGCCGGGAAAAGGGCCAGGACAGATACGCAGTATTTT. Its translation: CASSSRGAGKRARTDTQYF.

This clonotype was observed many times. The rearrangement uses TRBV7-6 and TRBJ1-1; 12 positions agree with TRBD1. The CDR3 has 15 residues. Germline-derived CDR1 and CDR2 are SGHVS and FNYEAQ. Unmatched junction bases numbered 9, after V lost 5 bases and J lost 8 bases. In DNA form, the CDR3 reads TGTGCCAGCAGCAACTATCGGGACAGGGGGCCCGAAGCTTTCTTT. Translated: CASSNYRDRGPEAFF. Full variable domain (outside the CDR3, taken from reference TRBV7-6 and TRBJ1-1): GAGVSQSPRYKVTKRGQDVALRCDPISGHVSLYWYRQALGQGPEFLTYFNYEAQQDKSGLPNDRFSAERPEGSISTLTIQRTEQRDSAMYRCASSNYRDRGPEAFFGQGTRLTVV.

This clonotype occurred many times. The chain combines TRBV5-4 with TRBJ2-1; TRBD2 is a possible D gene (5 bases). V was shortened by 0 bases and J by 8 bases, with 6 bases between the two germline ends. The CDR3 spans 12 residues. The germline gives CDR1 SGHNT, CDR2 YYREEE (reference sequence). CDR3 loop: CASSLGGHEQFF. The CDR3 DNA reads as TGTGCCAGCAGCTTGGGAGGGCATGAGCAGTTCTTC.

This clonotype was counted at least ten times. The chain employs TRBV25-1 and TRBJ1-1; TRBD1 agrees at 7 bases. V was clipped by 6 bases and J by 6 bases; unmatched bases: 10. Germline CDR1 MGHDK, CDR2 SYGVNS. This CDR3 is built from 14 residues. The CDR3 DNA reads TGTGCCAGCAGGGAAGAGACAGGGATCGCTGAAGCTTTCTTT. The encoded protein is CASREETGIAEAFF. Using reference TRBV25-1 and TRBJ1-1 for the parts outside the CDR3, the full variable domain is EADIYQTPRYLVIGTGKKITLECSQTMGHDKMYWYQQDPGMELHLIHYSYGVNSTEKGDLSSESTVSRIRTEHFPLTLESARPSHTSQYLCASREETGIAEAFFGQGTRLTVV.

This clonotype was counted ten times or more. This rearrangement joins TRBV11-2 to TRBJ2-7; either TRBD1 or TRBD2 may fit D (6 bases each). CDR1 and CDR2 (germline): SGHAT, FQNNGV. The CDR3 runs to 14 residues. V was shortened by 1 base and J by 6 bases, with 13 bases between the two germline ends. CDR3 sequence: CASSLVQRGLEQYF. The DNA for the CDR3 is TGTGCCAGCAGCTTAGTCCAACGGGGGCTCGAGCAGTACTTC.

This sequence joins TRBV28 and TRBJ2-2; perhaps TRBD1 as D (5 bases). Trimming stripped 5 bases from V and 7 bases from J, with 8 bases between. This CDR3 spans 12 amino acids. The V gene's germline CDR1 is MDHEN and CDR2 SYDVKM. In nucleotides, the CDR3 is TGTGCCAGCAGTCCAGGGTTCGGGGAGCTGTTTTTT. This codes for CASSPGFGELFF. Filled out from reference TRBV28 and TRBJ2-2, the complete variable domain reads DVKVTQSSRYLVKRTGEKVFLECVQDMDHENMFWYRQDPGLGLRLIYFSYDVKMKEKGDIPEGYSVSREKKERFSLILESASTNQTSMYLCASSPGFGELFFGEGSRLTVL.

This clonotype was counted ten times or more. The chain has TRBV6-4 and TRBJ2-1; TRBD1 matches 8 bases. CDR3 length: 15 amino acids. Germline V gene data show CDR1 as MRHNA and CDR2 as SNTAGT. V lost 5 bases to trimming and J lost 8 bases; unmatched junction nucleotides: 11. The DNA of the CDR3 is TGTGCCAGCAGTCGCTCGGGACAGGCAAACGATGAGCAGTTCTTC. Translated: CASSRSGQANDEQFF.

This clonotype was seen repeatedly, ten times or more. V is TRBV20-1 and J is TRBJ1-3; 7 positions match TRBD1. CDR3 length equals 14 residues. CDR1 and CDR2 (germline): DFQATT, SNEGSKA (reference sequence). Trimming took 4 bases from V and 2 from J; bases not matched to a gene: 5. The CDR3 region is CSATGGVTGNTIYF. Here the CDR3 DNA reads TGCAGTGCTACAGGGGGTGTTACTGGAAACACCATATATTTT.

The chain uses TRBV2 and TRBJ2-3; D is perhaps TRBD1 (5 bases). V was clipped by 3 bases and J by 2 bases, with 9 bases between them. CDR1 SNHLY and CDR2 FYNNEI come from the germline V gene. This CDR3 comprises 14 residues. The CDR3, as DNA: TGTGCCAGCAGTGAGGCAGGGTACACAGATACGCAGTATTTT. Its protein is CASSEAGYTDTQYF.

This clonotype showed up just once. A much larger clone sits a single nucleotide away, making a read error possible. The rearrangement links TRBV18 to TRBJ2-7, with D tentatively TRBD2 (6 bases). Trimming left V 2 bases short and J 7 bases short, with 15 bases between. The CDR3 contains 14 residues. CDR1 KGHSH and CDR2 LQKENI come from the germline V gene. CDR3 sequence (DNA): TGTGCCAGCTCACCAGTCGGGAGAACGGGGGAGCAGTACGTC. Protein sequence: CASSPVGRTGEQYV.

This clonotype was seen repeatedly, ten times or more. The chain joins TRBV7-7 to TRBJ1-4, with D perhaps matching TRBD1 (5 bases). Germline CDR1 reads SSHAT; CDR2 reads FNYEAQ (reference sequence). Trimming removed 1 base from V and 3 bases from J, with 9 bases in between. The CDR3 totals 15 residues. CDR3 nucleotides: TGTGCCAGCAGCTTAGTAGGGGCACCTAATGAAAAACTGTTTTTT. Amino acid sequence: CASSLVGAPNEKLFF.

With regard to this clonotype: A much more abundant neighbour one base away suggests this may be a read error. The chain combines TRBV5-1 with TRBJ2-7, with D perhaps TRBD2 (5 bases). The V and J ends lost 4 bases and 5 bases respectively, with 13 bases between them. Germline-derived CDR1 and CDR2 are SGHRS and YFSETQ. CDR3 length equals 13 residues. The CDR3 DNA reads as TGCGCCAGCAGCGCCGGGATAGCCGACGAGCAGTACTTC. It is translated as CASSAGIADEQYF.

The J gene is TRBJ1-1, the V gene TRBV7-3; D is unresolved. The V end was cut by 1 base, the J end by 5 bases, with 8 bases between. The germline CDR1 and CDR2 sequences are SGHTA and FQGTGA. This CDR3 is built from 13 residues. The CDR3 is CASSLNGGTEAFF. DNA for the CDR3: TGTGCCAGCAGCTTAAACGGCGGAACTGAAGCTTTCTTT.

This clonotype was detected ten times or more. The CDR3 reads CASSLLTTTGAAGSDTQYF. The CDR3 DNA sequence: TGTGCCAGCAGTCTTCTGACGACCACGGGGGCAGCCGGGTCAGATACGCAGTATTTT. This chain joins TRBV12-3 or TRBV12-4 and TRBJ2-3; the D call may be TRBD1 or TRBD2 (6 bases each). The CDR3 is 19 amino acids. Deletions cut 5 bases from V and 4 bases from J, with 28 bases between.

This clonotype has a count of ten or more. The rearrangement joins TRBV19 to TRBJ2-3, with a possible D match to TRBD1 (5 bases). The CDR3 consists of 13 residues. Germline V gives CDR1 LNHDA, CDR2 SQIVND (reference sequence). Trimming pared 5 bases from V and 6 bases from J, leaving 12 bases between. CDR3 in amino acids: CASSATDTDTQYF. The CDR3 DNA is TGTGCCAGTAGTGCCACGGACACCGATACGCAGTATTTT.

Ten or more counts support this clonotype. The chain uses TRBV7-9 and TRBJ2-7, with 8 bases aligning to TRBD2. Germline trimming cut 4 bases from V and 5 bases from J; bases unmatched to any gene: 1. The CDR3 sequence is 12 residues long. From germline, CDR1 is SEHNR and CDR2 FQNEAQ (reference sequence). The CDR3 region is CASSWRGDEQYV. The CDR3 DNA sequence: TGTGCCAGCAGCTGGCGGGGGGACGAGCAGTACGTC.

The V and J genes are TRBV7-9 and TRBJ2-7, with D uncertain. V gave up 3 bases and J gave up 0 bases, with 9 bases separating them. From germline, CDR1 is SEHNR and CDR2 FQNEAQ (reference sequence). The CDR3 is 14 amino acids. DNA for the CDR3: TGTGCCAGCAGCTTTGGTGAATCCTCCTACGAGCAGTACTTC. It is translated as CASSFGESSYEQYF.